The 2 T cell receptor beta chains presented below share a single source sample, sequenced in a study of cytomegalovirus exposure and HLA in healthy donors. It was with 60 Vbeta and 13 Jbeta primers that the PCR ran. Clones were read by immunoSEQ multiplex PCR, and TCRdb kept only the in-frame ones, dropping some. The sample has over 110,000 clones; 82% are singletons. The sample was PBMCs. The origin of the receptors is a male donor in good health and CMV-seronegative.

This clone occurred a few times. The genes are TRBV11-2 and TRBJ1-6, with 7 bases matching TRBD1. After removal of 7 bases from V and 10 bases from J, the junction contained 10 bases not matched to a gene. The germline gives CDR1 SGHAT, CDR2 FQNNGV. CDR3 length: 14 residues. The CDR3 region has the DNA TGTGCCAGCATAAGGGACAGCCGGCGGTCACCCCTCCACTTT. Protein product: CASIRDSRRSPLHF. The full variable domain, completed using reference TRBV11-2 and TRBJ1-6, is EAGVAQSPRYKIIEKRQSVAFWCNPISGHATLYWYQQILGQGPKLLIQFQNNGVVDDSQLPKDRFSAERLKGVDSTLKIQPAKLEDSAVYLCASIRDSRRSPLHFGNGTRLTVT.

This chain uses TRBV2 with TRBJ1-5; D gene unclear. Per the germline V gene, CDR1 is SNHLY and CDR2 is FYNNEI. This CDR3 has 13 residues. V lost 6 bases and J lost 7, with 13 bases in between. CDR3: CASRREGGQPQHF. The CDR3 DNA reads TGTGCCAGCAGGAGAGAGGGCGGGCAGCCCCAGCATTTT.